This T cell receptor beta chain was documented in a study of T cell clusters in autoimmune cytopenias. TRB rearrangements were amplified by touch-down multiplex PCR with mixed TRB-A/B primers. TCRdb re-called the multiplex PCR reads and catalogs CDR3 proteins one per entry, DNA excluded. The ten top clones account for about 11%, within a sample of a few thousand distinct CDR3 sequences. By frequency, this clonotype is medium-sized. Per germline, CDR1 PRHDT and CDR2 FYEKMQ (reference sequence). This CDR3 is 12 amino acids long. Approximately 36,000 genome equivalents of blood DNA were amplified for TRB. These data are also associated with another study on T cell repertoires in aging, cancer and after chemotherapy.

The chain joins TRBV13 to TRBJ2-3. Sequenced: peripheral blood. This sequence was found in a human donor in good health. The CDR3 loop reads CASSIFTDTQYF.